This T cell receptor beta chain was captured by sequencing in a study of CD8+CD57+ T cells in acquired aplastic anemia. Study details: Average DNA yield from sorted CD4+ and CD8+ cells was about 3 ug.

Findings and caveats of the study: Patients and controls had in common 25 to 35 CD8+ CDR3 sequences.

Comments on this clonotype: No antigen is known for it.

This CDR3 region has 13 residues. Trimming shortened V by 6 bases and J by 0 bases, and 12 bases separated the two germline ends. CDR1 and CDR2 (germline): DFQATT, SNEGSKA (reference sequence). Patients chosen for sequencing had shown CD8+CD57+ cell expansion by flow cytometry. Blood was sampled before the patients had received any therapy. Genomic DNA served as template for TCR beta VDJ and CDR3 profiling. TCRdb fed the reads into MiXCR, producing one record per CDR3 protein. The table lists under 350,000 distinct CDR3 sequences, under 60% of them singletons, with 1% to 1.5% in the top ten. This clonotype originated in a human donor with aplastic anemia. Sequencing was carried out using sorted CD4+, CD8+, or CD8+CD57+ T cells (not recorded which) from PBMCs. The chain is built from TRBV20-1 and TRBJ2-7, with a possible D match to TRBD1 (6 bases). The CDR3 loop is CSAGTPASYEQYF. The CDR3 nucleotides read TGCAGTGCCGGGACACCCGCCTCCTACGAGCAGTACTTC.